The clone carrying this TCR beta chain was picked up many times. What it recognizes is unknown. This sample is part of a study of T-cell memory formation after mild COVID-19. Looking at the study overall: TCR clusters showed largely donor specificity.

Whole-study findings and limits: Memory from before infection featured some responding clones, which suggests cross-reactive memory joined.

MiXCR, run by TCRdb on the 5' RACE reads, gives a single entry per CDR3 protein. The data hold tens of thousands of distinct CDR3 sequences, with roughly 6.6% observed a single time. CDR3 length equals 15 residues. Germline-derived CDR1 and CDR2 are SGHTA and FQGNSA. J lost 9 bases, V lost 5 bases, and 5 bases had no gene match. This clonotype originated in an adult who had mild COVID-19 (a few samples of this study predate the infection). Cell type and time point are not known. Sequenced sample: PBMCs or a T cell subset sorted from them (not recorded which). The chain joins TRBV7-2 to TRBJ2-1; 15 bases align to TRBD2. The CDR3 here is CASSAGLAGGGEQFF. For the CDR3, the DNA is TGTGCCAGCAGCGCGGGACTAGCGGGAGGCGGTGAGCAGTTCTTC.